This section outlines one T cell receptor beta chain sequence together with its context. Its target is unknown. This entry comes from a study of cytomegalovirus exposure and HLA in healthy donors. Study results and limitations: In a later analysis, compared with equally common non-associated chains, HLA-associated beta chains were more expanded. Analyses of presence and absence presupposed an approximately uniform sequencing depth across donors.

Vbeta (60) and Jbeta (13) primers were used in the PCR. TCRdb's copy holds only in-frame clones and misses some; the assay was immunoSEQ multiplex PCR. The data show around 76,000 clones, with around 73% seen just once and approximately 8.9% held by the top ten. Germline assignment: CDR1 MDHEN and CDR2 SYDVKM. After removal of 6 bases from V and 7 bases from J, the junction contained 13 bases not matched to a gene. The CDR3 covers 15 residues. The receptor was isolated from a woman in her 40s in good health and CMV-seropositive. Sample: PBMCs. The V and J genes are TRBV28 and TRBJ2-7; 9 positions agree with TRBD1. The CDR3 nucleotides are TGTGCCAGCAGCCCGATGCCTGACAGGGGGGGAGAGCAGTACTTC. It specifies CASSPMPDRGGEQYF. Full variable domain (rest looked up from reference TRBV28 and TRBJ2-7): DVKVTQSSRYLVKRTGEKVFLECVQDMDHENMFWYRQDPGLGLRLIYFSYDVKMKEKGDIPEGYSVSREKKERFSLILESASTNQTSMYLCASSPMPDRGGEQYFGPGTRLTVT.